The 24 T cell receptor beta chains below were found in one sample sequenced in a study of shared clonotypes between healthy human individuals. TCRdb's copy holds only in-frame clones and misses some; the assay was immunoSEQ multiplex PCR. The sample lists nearly 750,000 clones, about two thirds occurring once. Sequences were obtained from memory CD4+ T cells sorted from blood. The subset is: CD45RA-negative fraction. The receptors come from a woman aged 30 to 39 in good health.

The CDR3 loop reads CASRPRTSGSNIQYF. CDR3 bases: TGTGCCAGCAGGCCACGGACTAGCGGTTCGAACATTCAGTACTTC. The rearrangement links TRBV28 to TRBJ2-4; 10 bases are shared with TRBD2. Germline V gene lookup returns CDR1 MDHEN and CDR2 SYDVKM. V trimming: 6 bases; J trimming: 7 bases; junction bases outside the gene matches: 9. This CDR3 region has 15 residues.

The rearrangement links TRBV5-1 to TRBJ2-1; D is possibly TRBD1 (5 bases). The CDR3 has 15 residues. Germline CDR1 reads SGHRS; CDR2 reads YFSETQ. V lost 0 bases to trimming and J lost 5 bases, with 12 bases between them. CDR3 region: CASSLDPGKDNEQFF. CDR3 DNA: TGCGCCAGCAGCTTGGACCCAGGGAAGGACAATGAGCAGTTCTTC. The entire variable domain, with the rest obtained from reference TRBV5-1 and TRBJ2-1, is as follows: KAGVTQTPRYLIKTRGQQVTLSCSPISGHRSVSWYQQTPGQGLQFLFEYFSETQRNKGNFPGRFSGRQFSNSRSEMNVSTLELGDSALYLCASSLDPGKDNEQFFGPGTRLTVL.

A word on this clone: The sample holds other DNA sequences that translate to the same CDR3. This sequence joins TRBV5-1 and TRBJ2-1, with D perhaps TRBD1 (6 bases). Germline CDR1 SGHRS, CDR2 YFSETQ. The CDR3 covers 14 residues. V lost 2 bases and J 6 bases, leaving 12 bases between the germline ends. This CDR3 is CASSLGGTSNEQFF. The CDR3 DNA reads as TGCGCCAGCAGCTTAGGGGGTACCAGCAATGAGCAGTTCTTC.

V and J are TRBV5-1 and TRBJ1-3; D is possibly TRBD1 (5 bases). V was shortened by 3 bases and J by 4 bases, with 11 bases between the two germline ends. The CDR3 runs to 14 residues. From germline, CDR1 is SGHRS and CDR2 YFSETQ. CDR3 in DNA: TGCGCCAGCAGCTCACAGGTGGGAGGAAACACCATATATTTT. Its protein is CASSSQVGGNTIYF. Filled out from reference TRBV5-1 and TRBJ1-3, the complete variable domain reads KAGVTQTPRYLIKTRGQQVTLSCSPISGHRSVSWYQQTPGQGLQFLFEYFSETQRNKGNFPGRFSGRQFSNSRSEMNVSTLELGDSALYLCASSSQVGGNTIYFGEGSWLTVV.

This clone was seen once. The chain joins TRBV19 to TRBJ2-7, with D unresolved. Germline V gene sequence: CDR1 LNHDA, CDR2 SQIVND (reference sequence). Trimming shortened V by 5 bases and J by 9 bases, and 11 bases separated the two germline ends. The CDR3 has 11 residues. The CDR3 region is CASSLGNGQYF. The CDR3 DNA reads as TGTGCCAGTAGTCTGGGCAACGGGCAGTACTTC.

CDR3 bases: TGCGCCAGCAGCCAAGATATGAGTGTGGGGGAGGAGACCCAGTACTTC. It yields the protein CASSQDMSVGEETQYF. This rearrangement joins TRBV4-1 to TRBJ2-5; tentatively, D is TRBD1 or TRBD2 (5 bases each). The CDR3 contains 16 residues. Trimming removed 0 bases at V and 5 bases at J, with 16 bases between. Germline lookup yields CDR1 MGHRA and CDR2 YSYEKL.

The CDR3 DNA sequence: TGCGCCAGCAGTCATCCGGGACAGCTAGCCAAAAACATTCAGTACTTC. Amino acids: CASSHPGQLAKNIQYF. The chain employs TRBV23-1 and TRBJ2-4; TRBD1 matches 7 bases. TRBV23-1 is placed among ORFs of uncertain function. J gave up 0 bases and V 3 bases, and 5 bases lay outside the gene matches. CDR3 length: 16 amino acids.

This clone has just a few counts. J is TRBJ2-2 and V is TRBV2; TRBD2 matches at 11 bases. The CDR3 sequence is 15 residues long. J lost 7 bases, V lost 5 bases, and 6 bases had no gene match. Per the germline V gene, CDR1 is SNHLY and CDR2 is FYNNEI. CDR3 coding DNA: TGTGCCAGCAGTAGGACTAGCGGGCAGGGCGGGGAGCTGTTTTTT. This sequence encodes CASSRTSGQGGELFF.

Note on this clone: Other DNA sequences of this sample code for an identical CDR3. This rearrangement joins TRBV11-2 to TRBJ2-7; D not resolved. The CDR3 has 14 amino acids. The V and J ends lost 4 bases and 1 base respectively, with 11 bases between them. The germline CDR1 and CDR2 sequences are SGHAT and FQNNGV. CDR3 amino acids: CASSYQRDSYEQYF. CDR3 in DNA: TGTGCCAGCAGCTACCAAAGGGATTCCTACGAGCAGTACTTC.

The rearrangement links TRBV25-1 to TRBJ2-2; D unclear. Germline values: CDR1 MGHDK, CDR2 SYGVNS. The V gene lost 0 bases and the J gene lost 3 bases, with 11 bases spanning the gap. The CDR3 spans 16 residues. In DNA form, the CDR3 reads TGTGCCAGCAGTGAATACGCGACTGGTCACACCGGGGAGCTGTTTTTT. As protein: CASSEYATGHTGELFF. Supplemented by reference TRBV25-1 and TRBJ2-2, the full variable domain reads EADIYQTPRYLVIGTGKKITLECSQTMGHDKMYWYQQDPGMELHLIHYSYGVNSTEKGDLSSESTVSRIRTEHFPLTLESARPSHTSQYLCASSEYATGHTGELFFGEGSRLTVL.

V is TRBV5-1 and J is TRBJ2-2, with 13 bases identical to TRBD2. The J segment lost 5 bases and the V segment lost 3 bases, leaving 1 base of the junction unmatched. This CDR3 is 15 amino acids long. Germline V gene lookup returns CDR1 SGHRS and CDR2 YFSETQ. CDR3 nucleotide sequence: TGCGCCAGCAGCTGGACTAGCGGGGGAACCGGGGAGCTGTTTTTT. It codes for CASSWTSGGTGELFF.

V is TRBV7-8 and J is TRBJ2-7, with 9 nucleotides matching TRBD1. Germline assignment: CDR1 SGHVS and CDR2 FQNEAQ. This CDR3 is 15 amino acids long. V lost 5 bases to trimming and J lost 2 bases; unmatched junction nucleotides: 7. CDR3 nucleotide sequence: TGTGCCAGCAGCCTCAGGACAGGGGACACCTACGAGCAGTACTTC. The encoded protein is CASSLRTGDTYEQYF. Supplemented by reference TRBV7-8 and TRBJ2-7, the full variable domain reads GAGVSQSPRYKVAKRGQDVALRCDPISGHVSLFWYQQALGQGPEFLTYFQNEAQLDKSGLPSDRFFAERPEGSVSTLKIQRTQQEDSAVYLCASSLRTGDTYEQYFGPGTRLTVT.

This chain uses TRBV5-1 with TRBJ2-1; TRBD2 is a possible D gene (5 bases). This CDR3 is built from 15 residues. The germline V gene has CDR1 SGHRS and CDR2 YFSETQ. Trimming took 4 bases from V and 4 from J, leaving 15 bases between them. The DNA of the CDR3 is TGCGCCAGCAGCCGCTCTAGTTCGGGATACAATGAGCAGTTCTTC. Protein: CASSRSSSGYNEQFF.

The chain is built from TRBV30 and TRBJ1-2; 8 nucleotides align to TRBD1. The germline V gene has CDR1 GTSNPN and CDR2 SVGIG (reference sequence). Trimming at V came to 4 bases and at J to 4 bases, leaving 11 bases not matched to a gene. The CDR3 runs 15 residues. The CDR3 DNA sequence: TGTGCCTGGACCAAAACAGGGGGATTAGGCTATGGCTACACCTTC. Translated: CAWTKTGGLGYGYTF. Drawing the rest from reference TRBV30 and TRBJ1-2, the complete variable domain is SQTIHQWPATLVQPVGSPLSLECTVEGTSNPNLYWYRQAAGRGLQLLFYSVGIGQISSEVPQNLSASRPQDRQFILSSKKLLLSDSGFYLCAWTKTGGLGYGYTFGSGTRLTVV.

Turning to this clone: A read error may be the cause here, since a much bigger clone is one base away. V usage is TRBV27 and J usage is TRBJ1-2; 10 positions agree with TRBD1. CDR1 and CDR2 (germline): MNHEY, SMNVEV (reference sequence). V was clipped by 6 bases and J by 4 bases; unmatched bases: 2. This CDR3 comprises 13 residues. The CDR3 sequence is CASSRTGGYGYTF. In DNA form, the CDR3 reads TGTGCCAGCAGCCGGACAGGGGGCTATGGCTACACCTTC.

The chain couples TRBV7-9 to TRBJ2-1; 11 nucleotides match TRBD2. V gave up 5 bases and J gave up 3 bases; unmatched junction bases: 12. The length of the CDR3 is 18 residues. The V gene's germline CDR1 is SEHNR and CDR2 FQNEAQ (reference sequence). CDR3 in DNA: TGTGCCAGCAGCCCACATAGTCCGGGACTAGCGGACTACAATGAGCAGTTCTTC. This translates into CASSPHSPGLADYNEQFF.

This chain links TRBV25-1 with TRBJ2-7, with no clear D. Germline CDR1 reads MGHDK; CDR2 reads SYGVNS. Between the trimmed V and J ends, which lost 0 bases and 5 bases, there was a span of 23 bases. The CDR3 sequence is 18 residues long. The CDR3 protein is CASSEYPTGGVEGHEQYF. DNA of the CDR3: TGTGCCAGCAGTGAATATCCAACCGGTGGGGTGGAAGGCCACGAGCAGTACTTC.

V usage is TRBV29-1 and J usage is TRBJ2-2; D not resolved. V lost 7 bases, J lost 2 bases, and 11 bases lay in between. The CDR3 totals 13 residues. Germline-derived CDR1 and CDR2 are SQVTM and ANQGSEA. CDR3 in amino acids: CSAGQLNTGELFF. The DNA for the CDR3 is TGCAGCGCTGGTCAGCTTAACACCGGGGAGCTGTTTTTT.

J is TRBJ2-5 and V is TRBV2; maybe TRBD2 (6 bases). The germline CDR1 and CDR2 sequences are SNHLY and FYNNEI. V shed 1 base and J shed 7 bases, with 16 bases lying between them. CDR3 length: 15 residues. The CDR3 sequence is CASSEGGTGSGTQYF. In DNA form, the CDR3 reads TGTGCCAGCAGTGAAGGCGGGACTGGGTCCGGGACCCAGTACTTC.

This clone was observed a few times. This chain links TRBV10-3 with TRBJ2-7; 7 nucleotides line up with TRBD1. Per germline, CDR1 ENHRY and CDR2 SYGVKD. This CDR3 contains 16 residues. With 2 bases clipped from V and 6 bases from J, the junction kept 13 bases outside the gene matches. In DNA form, the CDR3 reads TGTGCCATCAGTGAGAGTTTTGGGACAGCGTCCGGCGAGCAGTACTTC. Translation: CAISESFGTASGEQYF.

This chain uses TRBV4-1 with TRBJ2-2; the D gene is possibly TRBD1 (6 bases). CDR3 length: 16 residues. Germline lookup yields CDR1 MGHRA and CDR2 YSYEKL. Trimming removed 4 bases from V and 7 bases from J, with 19 bases in between. Written as DNA, the CDR3 is TGCGCCAGCAGCCCGATCCTTAGGGGGAGTGACGGGGAGCTGTTTTTT. Its translation: CASSPILRGSDGELFF.

The V gene is TRBV7-8, the J gene TRBJ2-4; D is perhaps TRBD1 (5 bases). V gave up 1 base and J gave up 8 bases, with 15 bases separating them. CDR3 length: 15 residues. The germline V gene encodes CDR1 SGHVS and CDR2 FQNEAQ. CDR3 residues: CASSLVGRVIDIQYF. Here the CDR3 DNA reads TGTGCCAGCAGCTTAGTCGGCAGGGTTATAGACATTCAGTACTTC.

There are many counts of this clone. DNA for the CDR3: TGTGCCACCAGCAGAGCAGCATATTCACCCCTCCACTTT. Residues: CATSRAAYSPLHF. The chain links TRBV15 to TRBJ1-6; D ambiguous. V was pared by 1 base and J by 8 bases, with 6 bases between. The CDR3 loop spans 13 amino acids. Germline V gives CDR1 LNHNV, CDR2 YYDKDF (reference sequence).

V is TRBV5-4 and J is TRBJ1-2; 7 bases are shared with TRBD1. Unmatched junction bases numbered 8, after V lost 4 bases and J lost 2 bases. The CDR3 extends over 15 amino acids. Germline loops: CDR1 SGHNT, CDR2 YYREEE (reference sequence). The CDR3 loop reads CASSGGDSQNYGYTF. CDR3 sequence (DNA): TGTGCCAGCAGCGGCGGGGACAGTCAAAACTATGGCTACACCTTC. The full variable domain, with the rest looked up from reference TRBV5-4 and TRBJ1-2, is ETGVTQSPTHLIKTRGQQVTLRCSSQSGHNTVSWYQQALGQGPQFIFQYYREEENGRGNFPPRFSGLQFPNYSSELNVNALELDDSALYLCASSGGDSQNYGYTFGSGTRLTVV.